The T cell receptor beta chain described here comes from a study of blood T cell repertoires in COVID-19. Method: immunoSEQ multiplex PCR; TCRdb's copy keeps in-frame clones and lacks some. The table has some 48,000 clones, about 83% seen once. Between the trimmed V and J ends, which lost 8 bases and 4 bases, there was a span of 8 bases. The CDR3 has 11 amino acids. Per germline, CDR1 SGHTA and CDR2 FQGNSA. Sequences were obtained from peripheral blood. This TCR came from a human donor in a cohort sampled during active COVID-19. The chain has TRBV7-2 and TRBJ2-5, with D maybe TRBD1 (6 bases). Written as DNA, the CDR3 is TGTGCCAGCGGCAGGGGAGAGACCCAGTACTTC. It translates to CASGRGETQYF.